The text below deals with one T cell receptor beta chain. The antigen is not known. This entry is derived from a study of T cell responses to AZD1222 COVID-19 vaccine. Study conclusions and caveats: Baseline testing showed seropositivity in only a handful of AZD1222 recipients. Repertoires were obtained only post-peak T cell response.

The table came from immunoSEQ multiplex PCR; TCRdb's copy has only in-frame clones and leaves some out. The sample holds 170,000 or so clones, about nine tenths seen once. The TCR sequence derives from an adult in good health. The material sequenced was peripheral blood, taken on day 0 of AZD1222 vaccination.

In nucleotides, the CDR3 is TGTGCCAGCAGCTTTAGCAGGGGGTGGAATTCACCCCTCCACTTT. It yields the protein CASSFSRGWNSPLHF. The chain employs TRBV3-1 (or the pseudogene TRBV3-2) and TRBJ1-6; TRBD1 agrees at 7 bases. J gave up 7 bases and V 5 bases, and 8 bases lay outside the gene matches. The CDR3 totals 15 residues. Germline CDR1 reads LGHDT; CDR2 reads YNNKEL (reference sequence).